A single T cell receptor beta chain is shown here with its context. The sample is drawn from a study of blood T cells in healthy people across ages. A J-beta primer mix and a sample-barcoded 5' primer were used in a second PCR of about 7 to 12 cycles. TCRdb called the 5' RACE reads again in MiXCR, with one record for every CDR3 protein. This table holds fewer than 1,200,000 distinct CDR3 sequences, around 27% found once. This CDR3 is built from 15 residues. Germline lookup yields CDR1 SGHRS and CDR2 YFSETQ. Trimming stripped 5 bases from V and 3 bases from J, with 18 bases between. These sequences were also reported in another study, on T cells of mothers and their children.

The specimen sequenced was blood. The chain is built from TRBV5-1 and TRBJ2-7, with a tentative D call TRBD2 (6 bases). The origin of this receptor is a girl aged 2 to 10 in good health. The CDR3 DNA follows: TGCGCCAGCAGTCGCGGGACCCGCGGTGTCTACGAGCAGTACTTC. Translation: CASSRGTRGVYEQYF.